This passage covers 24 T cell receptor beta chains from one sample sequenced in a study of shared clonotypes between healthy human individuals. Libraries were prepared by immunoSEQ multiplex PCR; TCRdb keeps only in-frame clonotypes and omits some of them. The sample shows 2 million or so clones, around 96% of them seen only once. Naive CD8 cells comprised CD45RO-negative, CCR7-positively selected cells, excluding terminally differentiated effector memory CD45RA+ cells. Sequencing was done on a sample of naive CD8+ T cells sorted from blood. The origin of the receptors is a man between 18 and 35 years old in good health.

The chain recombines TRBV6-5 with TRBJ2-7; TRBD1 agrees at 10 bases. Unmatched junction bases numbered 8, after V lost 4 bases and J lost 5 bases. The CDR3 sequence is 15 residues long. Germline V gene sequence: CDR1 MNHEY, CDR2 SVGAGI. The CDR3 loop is CASSSGTGASHEQYF. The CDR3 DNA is TGTGCCAGCAGTTCCGGGACAGGGGCGTCCCACGAGCAGTACTTC.

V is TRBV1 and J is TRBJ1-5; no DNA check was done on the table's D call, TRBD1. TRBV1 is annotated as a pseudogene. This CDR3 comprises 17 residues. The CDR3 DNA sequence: TGCACCAGCAGCCAACTAAGGGTACAGGAGTTTGTGCAGCCCCAGCATTTT. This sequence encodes CTSSQLRVQEFVQPQHF.

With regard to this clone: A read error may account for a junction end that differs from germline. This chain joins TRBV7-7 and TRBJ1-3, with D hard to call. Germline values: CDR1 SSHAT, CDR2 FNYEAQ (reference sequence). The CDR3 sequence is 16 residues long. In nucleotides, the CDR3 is TGTGCTAGCAGCTTAGACGATTCCGGCTCTGGAAACACCATATATTTT. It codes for CASSLDDSGSGNTIYF.

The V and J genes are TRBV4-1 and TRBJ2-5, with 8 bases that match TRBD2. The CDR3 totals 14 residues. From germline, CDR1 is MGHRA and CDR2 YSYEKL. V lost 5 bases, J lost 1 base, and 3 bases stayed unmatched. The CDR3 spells CASSWSGGQETQYF. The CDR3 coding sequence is TGCGCCAGCAGCTGGAGCGGGGGCCAAGAGACCCAGTACTTC.

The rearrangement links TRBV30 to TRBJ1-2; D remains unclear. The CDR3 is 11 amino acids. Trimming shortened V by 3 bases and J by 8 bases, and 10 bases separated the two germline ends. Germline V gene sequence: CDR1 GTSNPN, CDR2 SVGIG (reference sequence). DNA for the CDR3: TGTGCCTGGAGGGCCTTAATGGGCTACACCTTC. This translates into CAWRALMGYTF.

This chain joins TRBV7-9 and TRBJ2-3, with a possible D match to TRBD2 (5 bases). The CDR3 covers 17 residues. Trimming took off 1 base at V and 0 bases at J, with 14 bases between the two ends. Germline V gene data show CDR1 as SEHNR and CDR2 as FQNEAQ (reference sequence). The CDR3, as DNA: TGTGCCAGCAGCTTAGGGCTTGAGGGAACTAGCACAGATACGCAGTATTTT. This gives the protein CASSLGLEGTSTDTQYF.

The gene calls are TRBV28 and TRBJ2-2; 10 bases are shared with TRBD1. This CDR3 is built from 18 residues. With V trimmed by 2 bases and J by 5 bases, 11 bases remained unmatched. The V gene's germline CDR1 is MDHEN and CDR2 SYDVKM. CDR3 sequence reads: CASSLPDRDRGSTGELFF. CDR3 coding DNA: TGTGCCAGCAGTTTACCTGACCGGGACAGGGGATCTACCGGGGAGCTGTTTTTT.

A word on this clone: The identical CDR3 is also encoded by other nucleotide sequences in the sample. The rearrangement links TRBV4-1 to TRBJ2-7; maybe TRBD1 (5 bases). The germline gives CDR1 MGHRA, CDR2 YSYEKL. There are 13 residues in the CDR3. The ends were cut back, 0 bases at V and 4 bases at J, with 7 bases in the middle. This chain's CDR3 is CASSQERGYEQYF. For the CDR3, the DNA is TGCGCCAGCAGCCAAGAAAGGGGATACGAGCAGTACTTC.

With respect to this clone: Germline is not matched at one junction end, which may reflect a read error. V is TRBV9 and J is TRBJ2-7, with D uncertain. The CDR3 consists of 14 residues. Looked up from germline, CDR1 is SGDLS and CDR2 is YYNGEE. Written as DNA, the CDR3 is TGTACCAGCAGCGTAGCCGAAGCCCACTACGAGCAGTACTTC. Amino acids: CTSSVAEAHYEQYF.

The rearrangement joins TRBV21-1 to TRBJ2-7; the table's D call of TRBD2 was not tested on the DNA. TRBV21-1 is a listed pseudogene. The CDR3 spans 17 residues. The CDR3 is CASSKLGLAGGTYEQYF. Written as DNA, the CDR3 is TGTGCCAGCAGCAAACTGGGACTAGCGGGAGGTACCTACGAGCAGTACTTC.

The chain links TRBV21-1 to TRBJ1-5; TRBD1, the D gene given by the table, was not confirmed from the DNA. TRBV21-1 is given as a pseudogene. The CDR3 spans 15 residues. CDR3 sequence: CASRSRTGLNQPQHF. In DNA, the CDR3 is TGTGCCAGCAGATCCCGGACAGGGCTAAATCAGCCCCAGCATTTT.

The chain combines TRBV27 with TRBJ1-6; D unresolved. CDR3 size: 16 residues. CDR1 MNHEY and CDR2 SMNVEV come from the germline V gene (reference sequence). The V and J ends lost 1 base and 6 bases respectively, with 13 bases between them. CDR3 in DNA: TGTGCCAGCAGTTTATGGTCCCCCGGACTTAATTCACCCCTCCACTTT. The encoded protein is CASSLWSPGLNSPLHF.

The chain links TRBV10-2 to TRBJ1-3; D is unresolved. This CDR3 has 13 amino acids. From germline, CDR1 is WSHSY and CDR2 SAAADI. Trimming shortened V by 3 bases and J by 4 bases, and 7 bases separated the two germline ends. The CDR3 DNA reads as TGCGCCAGCAGTGATTTTTCCGGAAACACCATATATTTT. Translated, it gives CASSDFSGNTIYF.

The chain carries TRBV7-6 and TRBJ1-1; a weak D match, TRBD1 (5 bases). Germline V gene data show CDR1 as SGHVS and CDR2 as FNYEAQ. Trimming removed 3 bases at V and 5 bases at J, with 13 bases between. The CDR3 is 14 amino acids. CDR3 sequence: CASSLGGRRTEAFF. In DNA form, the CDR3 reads TGTGCCAGCAGCTTGGGGGGGAGGAGGACTGAAGCTTTCTTT.

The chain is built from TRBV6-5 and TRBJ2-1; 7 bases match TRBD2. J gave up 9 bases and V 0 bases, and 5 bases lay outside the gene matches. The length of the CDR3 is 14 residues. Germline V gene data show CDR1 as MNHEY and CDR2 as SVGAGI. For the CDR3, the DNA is TGTGCCAGCAGTTACTCGCAGCGGGGAGTTGAGCAGTTCTTC. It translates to CASSYSQRGVEQFF.

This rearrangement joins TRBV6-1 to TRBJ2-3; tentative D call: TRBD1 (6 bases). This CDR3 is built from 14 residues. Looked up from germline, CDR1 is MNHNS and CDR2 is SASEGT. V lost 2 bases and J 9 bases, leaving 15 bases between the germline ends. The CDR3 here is CASSEPRGQDTQYF. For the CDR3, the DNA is TGTGCCAGCAGTGAACCCAGGGGCCAAGACACGCAGTATTTT.

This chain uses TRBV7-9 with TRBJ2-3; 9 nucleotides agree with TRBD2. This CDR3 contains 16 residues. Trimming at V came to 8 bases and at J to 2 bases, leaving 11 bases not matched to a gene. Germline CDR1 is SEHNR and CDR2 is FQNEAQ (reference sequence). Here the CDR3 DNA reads TGTGCCAGCCCCAACCCGCTAGCGGGGCCCACAGATACGCAGTATTTT. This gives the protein CASPNPLAGPTDTQYF.

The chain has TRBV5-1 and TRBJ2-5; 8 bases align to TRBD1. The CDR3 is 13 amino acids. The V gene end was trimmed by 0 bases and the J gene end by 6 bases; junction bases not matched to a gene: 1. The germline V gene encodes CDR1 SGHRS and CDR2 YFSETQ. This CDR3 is CASSLGQGKTQYF. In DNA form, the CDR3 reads TGCGCCAGCAGCTTGGGACAGGGGAAGACCCAGTACTTC.

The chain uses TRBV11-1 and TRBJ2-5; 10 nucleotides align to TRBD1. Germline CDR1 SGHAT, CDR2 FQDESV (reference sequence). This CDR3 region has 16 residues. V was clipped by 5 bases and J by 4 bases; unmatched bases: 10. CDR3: CASSLIGTGVGETQYF. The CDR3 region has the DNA TGTGCCAGCAGCCTAATCGGGACAGGGGTAGGAGAGACCCAGTACTTC. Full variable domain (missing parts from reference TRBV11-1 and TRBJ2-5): EAEVAQSPRYKITEKSQAVAFWCDPISGHATLYWYRQILGQGPELLVQFQDESVVDDSQLPKDRFSAERLKGVDSTLKIQPAELGDSAMYLCASSLIGTGVGETQYFGPGTRLLVL.

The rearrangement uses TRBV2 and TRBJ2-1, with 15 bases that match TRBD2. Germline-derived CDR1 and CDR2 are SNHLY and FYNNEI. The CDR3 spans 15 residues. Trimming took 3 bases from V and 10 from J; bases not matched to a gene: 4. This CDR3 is CASSDGTSGGLEQFF. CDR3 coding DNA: TGTGCCAGCAGTGACGGGACTAGCGGGGGGTTGGAGCAGTTCTTC.

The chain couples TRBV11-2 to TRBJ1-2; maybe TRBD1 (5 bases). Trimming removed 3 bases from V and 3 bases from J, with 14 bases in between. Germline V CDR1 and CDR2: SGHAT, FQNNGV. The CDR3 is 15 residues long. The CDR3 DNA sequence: TGTGCCAGCAGCTTTGAGCCAGGGAGCTACTATGGCTACACCTTC. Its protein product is CASSFEPGSYYGYTF.

The CDR3 here is CASRAELPADGGTEAFF. DNA of the CDR3: TGTGCCAGCAGGGCCGAGCTACCCGCGGACGGGGGGACTGAAGCTTTCTTT. The chain has TRBV6-4 and TRBJ1-1, with D maybe TRBD1 (5 bases). V was cut by 6 bases and J by 5 bases, with 25 bases left in between. The CDR3 is 17 amino acids. Per germline, CDR1 MRHNA and CDR2 SNTAGT.

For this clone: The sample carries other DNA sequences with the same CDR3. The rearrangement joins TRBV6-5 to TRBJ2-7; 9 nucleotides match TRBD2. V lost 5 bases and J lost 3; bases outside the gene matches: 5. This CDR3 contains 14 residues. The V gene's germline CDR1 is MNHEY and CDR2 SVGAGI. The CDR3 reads CASSVLAGSYEQYF. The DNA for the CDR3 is TGTGCCAGCAGTGTCCTAGCGGGGAGCTACGAGCAGTACTTC.

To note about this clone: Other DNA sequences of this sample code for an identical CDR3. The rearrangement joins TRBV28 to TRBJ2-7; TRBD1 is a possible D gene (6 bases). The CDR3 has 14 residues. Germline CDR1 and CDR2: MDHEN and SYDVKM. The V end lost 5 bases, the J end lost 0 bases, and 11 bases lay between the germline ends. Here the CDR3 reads CASSRTGSSYEQYF. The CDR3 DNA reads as TGTGCCAGCAGTCGAACAGGGAGCTCCTACGAGCAGTACTTC.